The table lists the clone carrying this T cell receptor (beta chain) with a few counts. As yet, its antigen is unknown. This sample is part of a study of T cells in Graves' hyperthyroidism and ophthalmopathy. The germline CDR1 and CDR2 sequences are SGHTA and FQGNSA. The junction had 9 bases not matched to a gene; V was cut back by 2 bases and J by 3 bases. The CDR3 has 16 amino acids. General study results and limits: Researchers found most expanded thyroid clonotypes above 0.001 in blood as well.

Regions amplified from RNA transcripts were the TCR beta CDR3 regions. Initially, a first-round RT-PCR of the TCR CDR3 employed the HTBI primer set. TCRdb reanalysed the multiplex PCR reads using MiXCR and keeps one entry per CDR3 protein. The top ten hold 7% to 10% of the sample, which has roughly 800,000 distinct CDR3 sequences, roughly 37% seen once. Graves' hyperthyroidism without ophthalmopathy progression within 18 months was termed stable. A patient was excluded if there was uncontrolled infection, other autoimmune disease, pregnancy or lactation. Using 9.5 to 10 ml of fresh peripheral blood, PBMCs were prepared.

Sequenced material: blood. This clonotype originated in a man aged 18 to 30 with Graves' hyperthyroidism. The chain recombines TRBV7-2 with TRBJ2-5; 7 bases agree with TRBD2. The CDR3 sequence: CASSLSVIGLEETQYF. In nucleotides, the CDR3 is TGTGCCAGCAGCTTAAGTGTAATCGGACTAGAAGAGACCCAGTACTTC.